The 9 T cell receptor beta chains below come from one sample, sequenced in a study of blood T cell repertoires in COVID-19. Data came from immunoSEQ multiplex PCR; TCRdb stores just in-frame clones and leaves some out. The sample includes about 250,000 clones, 70% to 90% seen only once; the top ten take 3% to 3.5%. The sample taken for sequencing was peripheral blood. The receptors were gathered from a man between 18 and 35 years old with active or convalescent COVID-19.

The CDR3 nucleotides are TGTGCCAGCAGTTTATTTGCGGGCCCGGACGGATACGAGCAGTACTTC. Translating gives CASSLFAGPDGYEQYF. The chain links TRBV27 to TRBJ2-7; maybe TRBD2 (5 bases). There are 16 residues in the CDR3. Trimming removed 1 base at V and 4 bases at J, with 17 bases between. CDR1 is MNHEY and CDR2 is SMNVEV in the germline V gene (reference sequence).

The chain links TRBV18 to TRBJ2-3; 7 bases line up with TRBD2. The length of the CDR3 is 16 residues. CDR1 KGHSH and CDR2 LQKENI come from the germline V gene. The ends lost 1 base at V and 4 bases at J; junction bases unmatched: 8. This chain's CDR3 is CASSPRGGPQADTQYF. The CDR3, as DNA: TGTGCCAGCTCACCACGGGGGGGACCCCAGGCAGATACGCAGTATTTT. The variable domain in full, completed from reference TRBV18 and TRBJ2-3, reads NAGVMQNPRHLVRRRGQEARLRCSPMKGHSHVYWYRQLPEEGLKFMVYLQKENIIDESGMPKERFSAEFPKEGPSILRIQQVVRGDSAAYFCASSPRGGPQADTQYFGPGTRLTVL.

The chain has TRBV5-1 and TRBJ2-1, with TRBD2 identical over 9 bases. CDR1 SGHRS and CDR2 YFSETQ come from the germline V gene. Trimming cost V 0 bases and J 6 bases; bases outside gene matches: 7. This CDR3 has 16 residues. In DNA, the CDR3 is TGCGCCAGCAGCTTGGTGGTAACGACTAGCGGCAATGAGCAGTTCTTC. Translated: CASSLVVTTSGNEQFF. Full variable domain (rest looked up from reference TRBV5-1 and TRBJ2-1): KAGVTQTPRYLIKTRGQQVTLSCSPISGHRSVSWYQQTPGQGLQFLFEYFSETQRNKGNFPGRFSGRQFSNSRSEMNVSTLELGDSALYLCASSLVVTTSGNEQFFGPGTRLTVL.

This chain uses TRBV7-9 with TRBJ1-1; 8 bases agree with TRBD1. Per the germline V gene, CDR1 is SEHNR and CDR2 is FQNEAQ (reference sequence). V shed 3 bases and J 4 bases; nucleotides not matched to a gene: 4. This CDR3 has 14 amino acids. This CDR3 reads CASSFQGAGTEAFF. In nucleotides, the CDR3 is TGTGCCAGCAGCTTCCAGGGGGCCGGCACTGAAGCTTTCTTT.

The chain links TRBV7-9 to TRBJ1-1; D is unclear. This CDR3 contains 12 residues. V gave up 2 bases and J gave up 8 bases, with 9 bases separating them. The germline V gene encodes CDR1 SEHNR and CDR2 FQNEAQ (reference sequence). For the CDR3, the DNA is TGTGCCAGCAGCTTATCTGCGGTAGAAGCTTTCTTT. This sequence encodes CASSLSAVEAFF.

This clone occurred once. This chain links TRBV27 with TRBJ1-2, with 9 nucleotides matching TRBD1. V gave up 6 bases and J gave up 4 bases; unmatched junction bases: 6. Looked up from germline, CDR1 is MNHEY and CDR2 is SMNVEV (reference sequence). This CDR3 contains 14 residues. CDR3 amino acids: CASSDRQGGYGYTF. Written as DNA, the CDR3 is TGTGCCAGCAGCGATCGACAGGGGGGCTATGGCTACACCTTC.

This clone occurred a few times. The genes are TRBV10-3 and TRBJ1-1; D perhaps matches TRBD1 (5 bases). There are 13 residues in the CDR3. With 6 bases removed from V and 5 bases from J, the gap between germline ends came to 13 bases. Germline CDR1 and CDR2: ENHRY and SYGVKD. The CDR3 spells CAISTDSITEAFF. In DNA form, the CDR3 reads TGTGCCATCAGCACCGACAGCATTACTGAAGCTTTCTTT.

This chain uses TRBV7-8 with TRBJ2-7; TRBD1 aligns across 12 bases. The CDR3 extends over 15 amino acids. With 1 base clipped from V and 7 bases from J, the junction kept 5 bases outside the gene matches. CDR1 is SGHVS and CDR2 is FQNEAQ in the germline V gene. This CDR3 is CASSLGGTGGFEQYF. In DNA form, the CDR3 reads TGTGCCAGCAGCTTAGGGGGGACAGGGGGCTTTGAGCAGTACTTC.

CDR3 sequence reads: CAGGVSNYGYTF. The CDR3 DNA follows: TGTGCCGGGGGGGTATCAAACTATGGCTACACCTTC. The chain couples TRBV2 to TRBJ1-2; a weak D match, TRBD1 (5 bases). Per the germline V gene, CDR1 is SNHLY and CDR2 is FYNNEI. This CDR3 has 12 residues. V was trimmed by 11 bases and J by 2 bases, leaving 12 bases between them.